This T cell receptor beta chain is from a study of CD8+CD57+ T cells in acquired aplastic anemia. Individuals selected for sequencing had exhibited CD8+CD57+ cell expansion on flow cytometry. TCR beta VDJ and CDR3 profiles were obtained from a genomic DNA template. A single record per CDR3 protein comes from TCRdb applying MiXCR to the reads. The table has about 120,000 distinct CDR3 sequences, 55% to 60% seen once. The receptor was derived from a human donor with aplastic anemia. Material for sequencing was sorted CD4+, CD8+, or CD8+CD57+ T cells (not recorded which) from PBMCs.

CDR3 residues: CASSSSGNTGELFF. CDR3 DNA: TGCGCCAGCAGTTCTAGCGGGAACACCGGGGAGCTGTTTTTT. The rearrangement uses TRBV10-2 and TRBJ2-2, with 7 bases aligning to TRBD2. The CDR3 spans 14 residues. Unmatched junction bases numbered 1, after V lost 5 bases and J lost 1 base. Germline CDR1 reads WSHSY; CDR2 reads SAAADI.